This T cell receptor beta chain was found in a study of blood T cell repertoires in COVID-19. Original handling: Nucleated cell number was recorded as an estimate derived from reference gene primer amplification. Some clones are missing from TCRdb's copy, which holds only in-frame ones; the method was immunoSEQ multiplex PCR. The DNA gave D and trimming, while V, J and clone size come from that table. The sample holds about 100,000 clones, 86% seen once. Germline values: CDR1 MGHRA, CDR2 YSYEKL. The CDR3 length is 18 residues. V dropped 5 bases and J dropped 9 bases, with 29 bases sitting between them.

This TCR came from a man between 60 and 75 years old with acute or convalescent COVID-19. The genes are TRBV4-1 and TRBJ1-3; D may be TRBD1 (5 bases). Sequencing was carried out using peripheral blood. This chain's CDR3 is CASSSPPTPKDSGGTIYF. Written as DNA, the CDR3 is TGCGCCAGCAGCTCTCCCCCCACCCCCAAGGACTCGGGGGGCACCATATATTTT.